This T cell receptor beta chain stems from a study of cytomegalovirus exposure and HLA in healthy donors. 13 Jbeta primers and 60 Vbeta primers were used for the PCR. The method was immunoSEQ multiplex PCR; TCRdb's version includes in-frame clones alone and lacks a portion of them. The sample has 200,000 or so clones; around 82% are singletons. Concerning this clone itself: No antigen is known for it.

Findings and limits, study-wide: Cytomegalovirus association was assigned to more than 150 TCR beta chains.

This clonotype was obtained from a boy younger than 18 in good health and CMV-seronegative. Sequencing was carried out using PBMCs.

The CDR3: CASSPLEGGYGYTF. The CDR3 DNA follows: TGTGCCAGCTCCCCGCTCGAAGGGGGCTATGGCTACACCTTC. V is TRBV18 and J is TRBJ1-2, with D maybe TRBD1 (6 bases). Trimming left V 6 bases short and J 4 bases short, with 15 bases between. The CDR3 totals 14 residues. Germline lookup yields CDR1 KGHSH and CDR2 LQKENI.